Each of the 20 T cell receptor beta chains below was sequenced from the same sample in a study of cytomegalovirus exposure and HLA in healthy donors. Both 60 Vbeta primers and 13 Jbeta primers went into the PCR. Libraries were prepared by immunoSEQ multiplex PCR; TCRdb keeps only in-frame clonotypes and omits some of them. The sample has under 150,000 clones; around 72% are singletons. Sequenced material: PBMCs. These receptors all come from a woman aged 45-60 years in good health and CMV-seropositive.

This chain uses TRBV12-5 with TRBJ1-2; D not certain. This CDR3 is built from 13 residues. Germline-derived CDR1 and CDR2 are LGHNT and FRNRAP. V was trimmed by 4 bases and J by 8 bases, leaving 14 bases between them. The CDR3 region has the DNA TGTGCTAGTGGTTCCCGCCCTCGCGGGGGCTACACCTTC. Protein sequence: CASGSRPRGGYTF. The full variable domain, with the rest looked up from reference TRBV12-5 and TRBJ1-2, is DARVTQTPRHKVTEMGQEVTMRCQPILGHNTVFWYRQTMMQGLELLAYFRNRAPLDDSGMPKDRFSAEMPDATLATLKIQPSEPRDSAVYFCASGSRPRGGYTFGSGTRLTVV.

The chain employs TRBV5-1 and TRBJ1-1; possible D gene TRBD1, 6 bases. Trimming left V 2 bases short and J 12 bases short, with 17 bases between. The V gene's germline CDR1 is SGHRS and CDR2 YFSETQ. This CDR3 has 13 residues. CDR3 nucleotides: TGCGCCAGCAGCTTTTCAGGGGTGCGAGGAACTTTCTTT. It translates to CASSFSGVRGTFF.

The chain joins TRBV7-2 to TRBJ2-1, with TRBD2 matching 7 bases. Germline loops: CDR1 SGHTA, CDR2 FQGNSA. V lost 4 bases to trimming and J lost 4 bases; unmatched junction nucleotides: 7. The CDR3 has 15 residues. CDR3 loop: CASSSRDYQYNEQFF. CDR3 coding DNA: TGTGCCAGCAGCTCCCGGGACTACCAATACAATGAGCAGTTCTTC.

V is TRBV30 and J is TRBJ2-7; 10 nucleotides agree with TRBD2. Germline-derived CDR1 and CDR2 are GTSNPN and SVGIG (reference sequence). The CDR3 runs to 15 residues. V lost 1 base to trimming and J lost 8 bases; unmatched junction nucleotides: 11. The CDR3 sequence is CAWSEGLAGVSKQYF. Here the CDR3 DNA reads TGTGCCTGGAGTGAAGGGCTAGCGGGGGTCTCTAAGCAGTACTTC. The full variable domain, with the rest looked up from reference TRBV30 and TRBJ2-7, is SQTIHQWPATLVQPVGSPLSLECTVEGTSNPNLYWYRQAAGRGLQLLFYSVGIGQISSEVPQNLSASRPQDRQFILSSKKLLLSDSGFYLCAWSEGLAGVSKQYFGPGTRLTVT.

This clone was observed a few times. This chain joins TRBV2 and TRBJ1-2, with D unresolved. Germline V CDR1 and CDR2: SNHLY, FYNNEI. The CDR3 has 13 residues. V lost 5 bases to trimming and J lost 4 bases, with 11 bases between them. The CDR3 bases are TGTGCCAGCAGTACAACAATAACCTATGGCTACACCTTC. Translating it yields CASSTTITYGYTF.

A few counts support this clone. This sequence joins TRBV19 and TRBJ2-7; 11 bases match TRBD2. V gave up 7 bases and J gave up 4 bases; unmatched junction bases: 9. The length of the CDR3 is 15 residues. Germline values: CDR1 LNHDA, CDR2 SQIVND (reference sequence). The CDR3 region is CASTASASGRYEQYF. CDR3 nucleotides: TGTGCCAGTACGGCATCGGCTAGCGGGAGGTACGAGCAGTACTTC.

In the case of this clone: Other DNA variants within this sample encode the same CDR3. The V call is TRBV29-1, the J call TRBJ1-5; D ambiguous. This CDR3 contains 13 residues. Trimming removed 6 bases at V and 5 bases at J, with 14 bases between. Germline loops: CDR1 SQVTM, CDR2 ANQGSEA. CDR3 in DNA: TGCAGCGTGGCTGGGGAGGAGGATCAGCCCCAGCATTTT. The encoded protein is CSVAGEEDQPQHF.

This chain's CDR3 is CSAQKGLWQYF. DNA of the CDR3: TGCAGTGCTCAAAAAGGACTATGGCAGTATTTT. The rearrangement links TRBV20-1 to TRBJ2-3, with TRBD2 as a possible D gene (6 bases). The ends were cut back, 5 bases at V and 11 bases at J, with 14 bases in the middle. In germline, CDR1 is DFQATT, CDR2 SNEGSKA (reference sequence). This CDR3 spans 11 amino acids.

V usage is TRBV5-1 and J usage is TRBJ2-6, with D tentatively TRBD1 (5 bases). Trimming took 0 bases from V and 0 from J, leaving 10 bases between them. Looked up from germline, CDR1 is SGHRS and CDR2 is YFSETQ. The length of the CDR3 is 17 residues. This CDR3 reads CASSLVGRSSGANVLTF. The CDR3 coding sequence is TGCGCCAGCAGCTTGGTGGGGCGTTCCTCTGGGGCCAACGTCCTGACTTTC.

The J gene is TRBJ2-3, the V gene TRBV19; unclear D gene. Germline V gives CDR1 LNHDA, CDR2 SQIVND (reference sequence). Trimming cost V 3 bases and J 2 bases, with 9 bases left between them. The CDR3 sequence is 14 residues long. The CDR3: CASSMQYYTDTQYF. The CDR3, as DNA: TGTGCCAGTAGTATGCAATACTACACAGATACGCAGTATTTT.

The chain is built from TRBV6-5 and TRBJ1-1, with D perhaps matching TRBD1 (5 bases). The CDR3 has 14 amino acids. Germline values: CDR1 MNHEY, CDR2 SVGAGI. V was cut by 2 bases and J by 1 base, with 8 bases left in between. The CDR3 nucleotides read TGTGCCAGCAGTTACGACGGGGGGAACACTGAAGCTTTCTTT. Its protein product is CASSYDGGNTEAFF.

The chain uses TRBV29-1 and TRBJ1-1, with D possibly TRBD1 on 5 matching bases. Per germline, CDR1 SQVTM and CDR2 ANQGSEA. CDR3 length equals 12 residues. Trimming cost V 6 bases and J 5 bases, with 13 bases left between them. The CDR3: CSVATVVTEAFF. The CDR3 coding sequence is TGCAGCGTGGCGACAGTGGTGACTGAAGCTTTCTTT.

This chain uses TRBV7-2 with TRBJ2-3; 13 bases line up with TRBD2. In germline, CDR1 is SGHTA, CDR2 FQGNSA. The CDR3 totals 18 residues. The junction had 8 bases not matched to a gene; V was cut back by 5 bases and J by 0 bases. CDR3 nucleotides: TGTGCCAGCAGCCAGATGGGGACTAGCGGGGCTAGCACAGATACGCAGTATTTT. Its translation is CASSQMGTSGASTDTQYF.

The CDR3 spells CASSVSNGQGNYGYTF. In DNA form, the CDR3 reads TGTGCCAGCAGCGTCTCTAATGGACAGGGGAACTATGGCTACACCTTC. The chain has TRBV7-6 and TRBJ1-2, with 9 nucleotides matching TRBD1. The CDR3 is 16 residues long. Germline lookup yields CDR1 SGHVS and CDR2 FNYEAQ. V was pared by 5 bases and J by 2 bases, with 9 bases of the junction left unmatched.

The chain is built from TRBV6-5 and TRBJ1-1; D possibly corresponds to TRBD1 (5 bases). This CDR3 spans 12 amino acids. The germline CDR1 and CDR2 sequences are MNHEY and SVGAGI. V lost 6 bases, J lost 5 bases, and 10 bases lay in between. The CDR3, as DNA: TGTGCCAGCAGGGCGGGGGATACTGAAGCTTTCTTT. Residues: CASRAGDTEAFF.

This chain links TRBV6-1 with TRBJ2-7; 7 bases are shared with TRBD1. In germline, CDR1 is MNHNS, CDR2 SASEGT. Trimming took 4 bases from V and 0 from J; bases not matched to a gene: 6. The CDR3 extends over 15 amino acids. The CDR3 sequence is CASSVPGGPSYEQYF. The CDR3 region has the DNA TGTGCCAGCAGTGTTCCAGGGGGTCCCTCCTACGAGCAGTACTTC.

The CDR3 loop reads CASSVSGTGTYEQYF. The CDR3 DNA is TGCGCCAGCAGCGTTTCCGGGACAGGAACCTACGAGCAGTACTTC. V is TRBV5-1 and J is TRBJ2-7; 8 bases match TRBD1. The V gene end was trimmed by 4 bases and the J gene end by 2 bases; junction bases not matched to a gene: 8. The CDR3 has 15 amino acids. Germline lookup yields CDR1 SGHRS and CDR2 YFSETQ.

This clone was observed once. A read error may produce the germline difference seen at one junction end. V usage is TRBV5-8 and J usage is TRBJ1-2, with 9 positions matching TRBD1. The length of the CDR3 is 14 residues. Germline assignment: CDR1 SGHTS and CDR2 YDEGEE. CDR3 protein: CASSLFGTGRPGSF. The DNA of the CDR3 is TGTGCCAGCAGCTTGTTCGGGACAGGGCGGCCGGGGTCCTTC.

The sample holds a few counts of this clone. The CDR3 spells CASSSQGYEQYF. For the CDR3, the DNA is TGTGCCAGCAGCTCCCAGGGTTACGAGCAGTACTTC. The rearrangement joins TRBV7-9 to TRBJ2-7, with a possible D match to TRBD1 (5 bases). The CDR3 totals 12 residues. Germline CDR1 and CDR2: SEHNR and FQNEAQ (reference sequence). V lost 4 bases to trimming and J lost 4 bases, with 8 bases between them.

This clone was counted a few times. The chain recombines TRBV7-9 with TRBJ2-3, with D perhaps TRBD1 (5 bases). This CDR3 contains 15 residues. V was pared by 4 bases and J by 2 bases, with 13 bases between. CDR1 SEHNR and CDR2 FQNEAQ come from the germline V gene (reference sequence). The DNA for the CDR3 is TGTGCCAGCAGCTGGGGCCAGGGTTACACAGATACGCAGTATTTT. The encoded protein is CASSWGQGYTDTQYF.